This T cell receptor (beta chain) originates from a study of T cell responses to AZD1222 COVID-19 vaccine. Turning to this clone: Its antigen is unidentified.

V was trimmed by 2 bases and J by 7 bases, leaving 11 bases between them. Germline loops: CDR1 LGHDT, CDR2 YNNKEL (reference sequence). The CDR3 extends over 13 amino acids. Sequenced by immunoSEQ multiplex PCR; TCRdb stores in-frame clones only, minus some. The sample has 140,000 to 150,000 clones, 90% to 95% seen once; the top ten hold 1.4%. Whole-study results and caveats: Just 5 or 6 AZD1222 recipients tested seropositive at baseline. Spike as a whole was targeted by vaccine-associated CD4 TCRs, dominant at 160-218 and 743-854. Breadth and depth of Spike-specific TCRs rose after two AZD1222 doses.

This clonotype was sampled from an adult in good health. This chain uses TRBV3-1 (or the pseudogene TRBV3-2) with TRBJ2-5; D unclear. The source material was peripheral blood, sampled on day 0 of AZD1222 vaccination. CDR3 sequence reads: CASSQPGSGTQYF. The CDR3 DNA follows: TGTGCCAGCAGCCAACCCGGTTCGGGGACCCAGTACTTC.